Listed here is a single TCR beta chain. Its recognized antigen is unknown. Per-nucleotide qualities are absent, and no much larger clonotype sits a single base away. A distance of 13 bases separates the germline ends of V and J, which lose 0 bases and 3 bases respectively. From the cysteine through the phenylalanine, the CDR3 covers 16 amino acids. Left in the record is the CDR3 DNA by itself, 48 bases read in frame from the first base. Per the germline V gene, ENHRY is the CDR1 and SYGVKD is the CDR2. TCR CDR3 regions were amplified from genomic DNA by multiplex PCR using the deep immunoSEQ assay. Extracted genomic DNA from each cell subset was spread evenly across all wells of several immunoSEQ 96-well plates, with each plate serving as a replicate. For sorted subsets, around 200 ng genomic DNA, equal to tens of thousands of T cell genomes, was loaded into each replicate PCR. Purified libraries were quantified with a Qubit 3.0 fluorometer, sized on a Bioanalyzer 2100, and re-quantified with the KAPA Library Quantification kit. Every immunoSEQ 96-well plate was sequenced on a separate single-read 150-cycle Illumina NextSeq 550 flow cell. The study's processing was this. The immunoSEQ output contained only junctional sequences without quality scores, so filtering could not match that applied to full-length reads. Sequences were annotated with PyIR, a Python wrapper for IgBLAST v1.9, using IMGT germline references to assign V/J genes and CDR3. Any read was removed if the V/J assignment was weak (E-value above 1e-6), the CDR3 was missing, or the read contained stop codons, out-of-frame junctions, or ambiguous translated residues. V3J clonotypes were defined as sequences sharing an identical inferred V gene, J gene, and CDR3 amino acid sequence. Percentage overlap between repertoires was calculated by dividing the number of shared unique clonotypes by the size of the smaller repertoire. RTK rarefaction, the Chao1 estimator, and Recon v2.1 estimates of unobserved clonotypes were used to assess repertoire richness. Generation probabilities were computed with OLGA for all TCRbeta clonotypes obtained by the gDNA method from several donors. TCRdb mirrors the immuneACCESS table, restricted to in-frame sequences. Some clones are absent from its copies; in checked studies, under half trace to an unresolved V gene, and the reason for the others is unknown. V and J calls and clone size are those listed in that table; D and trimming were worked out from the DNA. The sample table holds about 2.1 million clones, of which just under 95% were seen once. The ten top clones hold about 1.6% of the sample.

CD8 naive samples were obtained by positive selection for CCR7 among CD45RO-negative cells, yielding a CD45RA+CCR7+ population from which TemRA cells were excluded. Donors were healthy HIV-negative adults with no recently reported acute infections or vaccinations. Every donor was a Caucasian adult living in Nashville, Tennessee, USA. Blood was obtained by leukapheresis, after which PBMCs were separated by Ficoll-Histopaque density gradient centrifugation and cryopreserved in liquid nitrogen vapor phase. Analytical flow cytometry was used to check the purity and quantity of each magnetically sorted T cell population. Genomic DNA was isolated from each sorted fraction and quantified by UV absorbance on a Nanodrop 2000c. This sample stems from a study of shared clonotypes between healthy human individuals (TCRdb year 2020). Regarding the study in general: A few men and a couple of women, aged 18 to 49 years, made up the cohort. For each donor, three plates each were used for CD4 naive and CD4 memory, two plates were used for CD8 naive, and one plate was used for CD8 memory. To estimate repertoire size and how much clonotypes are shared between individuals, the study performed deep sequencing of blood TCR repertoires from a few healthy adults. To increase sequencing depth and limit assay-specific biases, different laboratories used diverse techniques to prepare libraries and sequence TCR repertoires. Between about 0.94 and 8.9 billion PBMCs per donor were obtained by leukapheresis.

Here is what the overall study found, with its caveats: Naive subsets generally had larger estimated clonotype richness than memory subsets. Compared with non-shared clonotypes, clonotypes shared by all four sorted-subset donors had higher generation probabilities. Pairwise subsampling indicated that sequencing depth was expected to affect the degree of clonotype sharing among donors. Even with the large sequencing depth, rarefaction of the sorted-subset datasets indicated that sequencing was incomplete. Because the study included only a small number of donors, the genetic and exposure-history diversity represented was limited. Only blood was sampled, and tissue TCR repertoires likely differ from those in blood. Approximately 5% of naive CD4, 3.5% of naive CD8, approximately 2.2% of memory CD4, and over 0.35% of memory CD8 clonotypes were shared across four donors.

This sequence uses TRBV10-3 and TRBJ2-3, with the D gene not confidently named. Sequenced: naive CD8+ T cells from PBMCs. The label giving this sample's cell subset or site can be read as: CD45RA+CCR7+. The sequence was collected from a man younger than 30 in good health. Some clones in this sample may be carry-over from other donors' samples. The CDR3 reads CAISESTSSATDTQYF. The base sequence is TGTGCCATCAGTGAGTCGACGTCCAGCGCGACAGATACGCAGTATTTT.